The 12 T cell receptor beta chains listed next were all sequenced from one sample in a study of blood T cell repertoires in COVID-19. Assay: immunoSEQ multiplex PCR; the TCRdb copy retains only in-frame clones and omits some. This sample has fewer than 250,000 clones; over 80% occur once, and the top ten carry over 4.5%. The sample was peripheral blood. The receptors originated from a human donor in a cohort sampled during active COVID-19.

The chain couples TRBV4-1 to TRBJ1-1, with D tentatively TRBD1 (5 bases). The germline V gene encodes CDR1 MGHRA and CDR2 YSYEKL. The CDR3 is made up of 15 amino acids. V dropped 4 bases and J dropped 0 bases, with 12 bases sitting between them. For the CDR3, the DNA is TGCGCCAGCAGCCGAACGGACACCTTGAACACTGAAGCTTTCTTT. It is translated as CASSRTDTLNTEAFF.

This clone was counted a few times. The gene calls are TRBV19 and TRBJ1-1, with 8 bases aligning to TRBD1. The length of the CDR3 is 15 residues. The trim removed 3 bases at V and 1 base at J, leaving 4 bases unmatched. The germline V gene encodes CDR1 LNHDA and CDR2 SQIVND (reference sequence). CDR3 DNA: TGTGCCAGTAGTATGCCCGACAGGGGGAACACTGAAGCTTTCTTT. Residues: CASSMPDRGNTEAFF. The full variable domain, its missing parts supplied by reference TRBV19 and TRBJ1-1, is DGGITQSPKYLFRKEGQNVTLSCEQNLNHDAMYWYRQDPGQGLRLIYYSQIVNDFQKGDIAEGYSVSREKKESFPLTVTSAQKNPTAFYLCASSMPDRGNTEAFFGQGTRLTVV.

This chain joins TRBV5-4 and TRBJ2-7; 7 bases fit TRBD1. V lost 0 bases to trimming and J lost 3 bases; unmatched junction nucleotides: 9. The length of the CDR3 is 16 residues. Germline CDR1 and CDR2: SGHNT and YYREEE (reference sequence). The CDR3, as DNA: TGTGCCAGCAGCTTGGTACAGGGGCAAAGGTTCTACGAGCAGTACTTC. This codes for CASSLVQGQRFYEQYF.

The chain couples TRBV6-6 to TRBJ2-3, with TRBD1 matching over 9 bases. Germline CDR1 and CDR2: MNHNY and SVGAGI (reference sequence). CDR3 length equals 13 residues. V trimming: 5 bases; J trimming: 15 bases; junction bases outside the gene matches: 12. The CDR3 DNA reads TGTGCCAGCAGTCAAGATACAGGGGGCGTCCGATATTTT. Translation gives CASSQDTGGVRYF.

This chain uses TRBV11-2 with TRBJ2-6, with 12 bases fitting TRBD1. Looked up from germline, CDR1 is SGHAT and CDR2 is FQNNGV. V dropped 6 bases and J dropped 2; count of bases not matched to a gene: 11. The CDR3 loop spans 19 amino acids. CDR3 sequence (DNA): TGTGCCAGCAGTATCTCGTTTCGGGACAGGGGGCCTGGGGCCAACGTCCTGACTTTC. Protein product: CASSISFRDRGPGANVLTF.

The chain joins TRBV20-1 to TRBJ1-2; TRBD1 is a possible D gene (5 bases). CDR1 is DFQATT, CDR2 SNEGSKA, per germline (reference sequence). The CDR3 is 10 residues long. The germline V and J ends were trimmed by 3 bases and 8 bases, with 7 bases remaining between them. The CDR3 loop is CSASGGGYTF. The CDR3 DNA sequence: TGCAGTGCTAGCGGGGGGGGCTACACCTTC.

The rearrangement uses TRBV7-8 and TRBJ2-7; maybe TRBD1 (7 bases). The CDR3 contains 16 residues. Germline lookup yields CDR1 SGHVS and CDR2 FQNEAQ. Between the trimmed V and J ends, which lost 2 bases and 3 bases, there was a span of 17 bases. CDR3 in DNA: TGTGCCAGCAGCTTACGGAGGGGGCGATCCGACTACGAGCAGTACTTC. Its translation: CASSLRRGRSDYEQYF.

The chain combines TRBV5-8 with TRBJ2-1; 10 bases match TRBD1. There are 17 residues in the CDR3. The V gene end was trimmed by 2 bases and the J gene end by 5 bases; junction bases not matched to a gene: 10. Germline V gene sequence: CDR1 SGHTS, CDR2 YDEGEE. The CDR3 DNA sequence: TGTGCCAGCAGCTTAAAGGACAGGGGGTTCCGGGACAATGAGCAGTTCTTC. Its protein product is CASSLKDRGFRDNEQFF.

This sequence joins TRBV19 and TRBJ2-3, with 8 nucleotides matching TRBD1. Germline CDR1 reads LNHDA; CDR2 reads SQIVND (reference sequence). CDR3 size: 14 residues. The V and J ends lost 7 bases and 6 bases, in that order; junction bases with no gene match: 9. The CDR3 region has the DNA TGTGCCAGTAACCCCACAGGGGGTGGGGATACGCAGTATTTT. It codes for CASNPTGGGDTQYF.

V usage is TRBV7-3 and J usage is TRBJ2-1; 11 bases are shared with TRBD2. V shed 5 bases, J shed 7 bases, and the junction held 7 bases outside the gene matches. CDR1 is SGHTA, CDR2 FQGTGA, per germline. The CDR3 totals 15 residues. The CDR3 DNA follows: TGTGCCAGCAGCCTTAGCGGGGGGGCTATGAATGAGCAGTTCTTC. This gives the protein CASSLSGGAMNEQFF.

The gene calls are TRBV28 and TRBJ2-7; 7 bases map to TRBD1. The length of the CDR3 is 13 residues. The germline CDR1 and CDR2 sequences are MDHEN and SYDVKM. V shed 5 bases and J 3 bases; nucleotides not matched to a gene: 4. This chain's CDR3 is CASSTGQVYEQYF. CDR3 nucleotide sequence: TGTGCCAGCAGTACTGGACAGGTCTACGAGCAGTACTTC.

J is TRBJ2-5 and V is TRBV18; 10 bases fit TRBD2. The V segment lost 5 bases and the J segment 0 bases; nucleotides outside the gene matches: 6. This CDR3 spans 16 amino acids. CDR1 KGHSH and CDR2 LQKENI come from the germline V gene. The DNA for the CDR3 is TGTGCCAGCTCAAGAAATAGCGGGGGGAACCAAGAGACCCAGTACTTC. Protein product: CASSRNSGGNQETQYF. Complete variable domain (other parts from reference TRBV18 and TRBJ2-5): NAGVMQNPRHLVRRRGQEARLRCSPMKGHSHVYWYRQLPEEGLKFMVYLQKENIIDESGMPKERFSAEFPKEGPSILRIQQVVRGDSAAYFCASSRNSGGNQETQYFGPGTRLLVL.